This T cell receptor (beta chain) emerged from a study of human T cells and chemical hapten exposure. Blood, whole and unfractionated, served as the source for total RNA extraction. A single record per CDR3 protein comes from TCRdb applying MiXCR to the 5' RACE reads. The data contain about 140,000 distinct CDR3 sequences, about 4% of them singletons. The table lists this clonotype with many counts. This CDR3 comprises 13 residues. Germline assignment: CDR1 MNHEY and CDR2 SVGEGT. Trimming pared 2 bases from V and 4 bases from J, leaving 6 bases between. This chain uses TRBV6-2 or TRBV6-3 with TRBJ1-5, with D uncertain. The receptor was isolated from a female donor in good health. The CDR3 bases are TGTGCCAGCAGTTACCGGACGAATCAGCCCCAGCATTTT. It encodes CASSYRTNQPQHF.